The sequence of this T cell receptor beta chain was determined in a study of blood T cell repertoires in COVID-19. Individuals aged about 18 to 90 years were recruited from about two dozen US areas. Cohort placement rested on clinical history that participants reported themselves. Germline V gene data show CDR1 as ENHRY and CDR2 as SYGVKD. Trimming pared 6 bases from V and 3 bases from J, leaving 9 bases between. The CDR3 covers 13 residues. This clone was recorded once. Authors' analysis steps: Reference gene primer amplification gave estimated nucleated cell counts. Assay used: immunoSEQ multiplex PCR; TCRdb lists only in-frame clones, some missing. V and J calls and clone size follow that table, whereas D and trimming were derived from the DNA. The sample consists of just under 250,000 clones, approximately 90% of them appearing once.

The clonotype comes from a woman aged 25 to 45 who had recovered from COVID-19. The sample was PBMCs or T cells enriched from blood (not recorded which). The chain links TRBV10-3 to TRBJ1-5, with D perhaps matching TRBD1 (5 bases). CDR3 loop: CAIRDIHNQPQHF. DNA for the CDR3: TGTGCCATCAGGGACATCCACAATCAGCCCCAGCATTTT.